Each of the 12 T cell receptor beta chains below was sequenced from the same sample in a study of blood T cells in healthy people across ages. Through a sample-barcoded 5' primer and a J-beta primer mix, a second PCR was run for roughly 7 to 11 cycles. MiXCR, applied by TCRdb to the 5' RACE reads, yields one record per CDR3 protein. The data show about 1,500,000 distinct CDR3 sequences, about 30% seen once. Sequencing was carried out using blood. All receptors come from a woman aged 25 to 39 in good health.

The chain couples TRBV29-1 to TRBJ2-7; possible D gene TRBD2, 5 bases. Germline values: CDR1 SQVTM, CDR2 ANQGSEA. This CDR3 comprises 12 residues. The V gene lost 4 bases and the J gene lost 3 bases, with 10 bases spanning the gap. The CDR3 bases are TGCAGCGTTGGCGGACTGGGCTACGAGCAGTACTTC. Its translation is CSVGGLGYEQYF.

V is TRBV4-3 and J is TRBJ1-5, with 8 bases aligning to TRBD1. Unmatched junction bases numbered 3, after V lost 0 bases and J lost 5 bases. The CDR3 covers 15 residues. The germline V gene encodes CDR1 LGHNA and CDR2 YSLEER. The CDR3 bases are TGCGCCAGCAGCCAAGACGTCAGGGGGCATCAGCCCCAGCATTTT. This sequence encodes CASSQDVRGHQPQHF.

The chain joins TRBV6-6 to TRBJ1-5, with 9 bases that match TRBD1. Trimming at V came to 6 bases and at J to 7 bases, leaving 10 bases not matched to a gene. The CDR3 runs 15 residues. CDR1 is MNHNY, CDR2 SVGAGI, per germline (reference sequence). The chain's CDR3 is CASREGRDRAQPQHF. For the CDR3, the DNA is TGTGCCAGCAGGGAGGGCCGGGACAGGGCGCAGCCCCAGCATTTT.

Concerning this clonotype: A single base separates this from a much larger clone, so it may be a read error. The chain uses TRBV7-3 and TRBJ2-5; D is undetermined. Germline CDR1 is SGHTA and CDR2 is FQGTGA. The CDR3 loop spans 15 amino acids. The CDR3 protein is CACSLTPGSRETQYF. The CDR3 DNA sequence: TGTGCCTGCAGCTTAACTCCAGGTAGCAGGGAGACCCAGTACTTC.

This clonotype has just a few counts. A much larger clone sits a single nucleotide away, making a read error possible. The chain is built from TRBV6-5 and TRBJ1-4; D perhaps matches TRBD1 (5 bases). This CDR3 spans 14 amino acids. CDR1 is MNHEY and CDR2 is SVGAGI in the germline V gene. The CDR3 reads CASSFDRANEKRFF. CDR3 in DNA: TGTGCCAGCAGCTTCGACAGAGCTAATGAAAAACGGTTTTTT.

Concerning this clonotype: This clone may be a read error of a much larger clone one base away. The gene calls are TRBV10-3 and TRBJ2-5; D perhaps matches TRBD1 (5 bases). Germline-derived CDR1 and CDR2 are ENHRY and SYGVKD. The CDR3 runs to 12 residues. Trimming cost V 6 bases and J 11 bases, with 16 bases left between them. CDR3 bases: TGTGCCATCAGCCCGACAGCCTACAAGCAGTACTTC. It yields the protein CAISPTAYKQYF.

This clonotype was seen just once. V and J are TRBV7-2 and TRBJ1-2; D not resolved. The CDR3 covers 13 residues. Trimming cost V 7 bases and J 6 bases, with 15 bases left between them. Per the germline V gene, CDR1 is SGHTA and CDR2 is FQGNSA. The CDR3 loop is CASTQTRQNGYTF. In nucleotides, the CDR3 is TGTGCCAGCACCCAAACCAGGCAGAATGGCTACACCTTC.

The table lists this clonotype with a few counts. J is TRBJ2-7 and V is TRBV12-3 or TRBV12-4, with 10 nucleotides matching TRBD1. CDR3 size: 14 residues. V trimming: 7 bases; J trimming: 7 bases; junction bases outside the gene matches: 10. CDR3 sequence (DNA): TGTGCCAGCAATACCGGGACAGGGGACAATGAGCAGTACTTC. It yields the protein CASNTGTGDNEQYF.

Concerning this clonotype itself: A much larger clonotype is one base distant, so this may be a read error. V is TRBV12-3 or TRBV12-4 and J is TRBJ2-5, with unresolved D. Near its end, the DNA agrees better with TRBJ2-7, so the J call may be wrong. The CDR3 sequence is 13 residues long. DNA for the CDR3: TGTGCCAGCAGTCAAACAGAGGCTGGCGAGCAGTACTTC. This gives the protein CASSQTEAGEQYF.

As to this clonotype: Its ends do not fully match the called genes, so a read error is possible. The chain recombines TRBV28 with TRBJ1-2; 11 nucleotides align to TRBD1. The CDR3 consists of 16 residues. Per germline, CDR1 MDHEN and CDR2 SYDVKM. The CDR3 loop reads CAGSLLGQGVGYGYTF. The CDR3, as DNA: TGTGCCGGCAGTTTATTGGGACAGGGGGTAGGATATGGCTACACCTTC.

This clonotype came up a few times. The V and J genes are TRBV5-1 and TRBJ2-4; 7 positions agree with TRBD1. Germline lookup yields CDR1 SGHRS and CDR2 YFSETQ. The CDR3 is 15 amino acids. The V segment lost 4 bases and the J segment 9 bases; nucleotides outside the gene matches: 13. DNA of the CDR3: TGCGCCAGCAGCCCCGGTGAGGGGGCGTCGGGCATTCAGTACTTC. Translating gives CASSPGEGASGIQYF.

As concerns this clonotype: With a much larger clone just one base away, this may be a read error. For the CDR3, the DNA is TGCGCCAGCAGCCAAGGGGGCGGGAGATCCCCTGAGCAGGTCTTC. This translates into CASSQGGGRSPEQVF. The rearrangement joins TRBV4-3 to TRBJ2-1; 7 nucleotides align to TRBD2. Looked up from germline, CDR1 is LGHNA and CDR2 is YSLEER. CDR3 length: 15 residues.